The 2 T cell receptor beta chains listed next were all sequenced from one sample in a study of T cells of healthy individuals. MiXCR, applied by TCRdb to the 5' RACE reads, yields one record per CDR3 protein. The table has around 98,000 distinct CDR3 sequences, 15% to 20% seen once. Every receptor here comes from a human donor in good health.

Note on this clonotype: At one boundary the junction diverges from the germline segment, which might be a read error. The V call is TRBV7-2, the J call TRBJ1-1, with 7 bases aligning to TRBD1. CDR1 SGHTA and CDR2 FQGNSA come from the germline V gene. The CDR3 consists of 13 residues. This CDR3 is CASSLGTVTSAFF. For the CDR3, the DNA is TGTGCCAGCAGTTTAGGGACAGTAACAAGCGCTTTCTTT.

Many counts were recorded for this clonotype. The genes are TRBV28 and TRBJ2-7, with a possible D match to TRBD2 (6 bases). From germline, CDR1 is MDHEN and CDR2 SYDVKM. V lost 8 bases to trimming and J lost 6 bases, with 14 bases between them. CDR3 length: 12 amino acids. The CDR3 spells CASGTGTLEQYF. The CDR3 region has the DNA TGTGCCAGCGGGACGGGGACTCTCGAGCAGTACTTC.